This T cell receptor (beta chain) was obtained from a study of early T cells in non-severe SARS-CoV-2 infection. For the study at large: Sequencing was performed on bulk RNA from unsorted whole blood, leaving chains unpaired. The study, taken as a whole, reports: Matches to VDJdb favored anti-spike CD8 responses and missed private and CD4 specificities.

Germline V gene data show CDR1 as SQVTM and CDR2 as ANQGSEA. V was shortened by 4 bases and J by 1 base, with 7 bases between the two germline ends. The CDR3 has 12 amino acids. Individual cDNA molecules received unique molecular identifiers during library preparation. In TCRdb, the 5' RACE reads were re-called with MiXCR into one record per CDR3 protein. The profile covers about 80,000 distinct CDR3 sequences, with roughly 12% appearing a single time and around 1.1% taken by the ten largest. A remark on this clonotype: Its cognate antigen is unknown.

The receptor comes from an adult who was a healthcare worker with PCR-confirmed SARS-CoV-2 infection or an uninfected control (not recorded which). Sequencing used whole blood. V is TRBV29-1 and J is TRBJ2-5; tentative D call: TRBD2 (5 bases). The CDR3: CSVVSAQETQYF. CDR3 coding DNA: TGCAGCGTTGTTAGCGCCCAAGAGACCCAGTACTTC.